These 32 T cell receptor beta chains came from one sample sequenced in a study of blood T cell repertoires in COVID-19. Measured with immunoSEQ multiplex PCR; TCRdb has only the in-frame clones, and not every one. The sample holds around 150,000 clones, about 79% seen once. Sequencing input: peripheral blood. The source is a woman of 80 years or more with active or convalescent COVID-19.

This clone showed up many times. CDR3 nucleotides: TGTGCCAGCAGTCACCCGATACAGGGCACCTACAATGAGCAGTTCTTC. As protein: CASSHPIQGTYNEQFF. This sequence joins TRBV27 and TRBJ2-1, with D perhaps matching TRBD1 (6 bases). The CDR3 is made up of 16 amino acids. The V and J ends lost 5 bases and 2 bases respectively, with 16 bases between them. CDR1 is MNHEY and CDR2 is SMNVEV in the germline V gene (reference sequence).

In this sample, this clone turned up a few times. For the CDR3, the DNA is TGCAGCGTTGGACAGGGGGCAGCCGGGGAGCTGTTTTTT. This translates into CSVGQGAAGELFF. The V call is TRBV29-1, the J call TRBJ2-2; 10 bases align to TRBD1. Germline lookup yields CDR1 SQVTM and CDR2 ANQGSEA. The CDR3 has 13 residues. Trimming at V came to 4 bases and at J to 6 bases, leaving 2 bases not matched to a gene.

The chain joins TRBV5-5 to TRBJ2-5; 7 bases agree with TRBD2. Germline CDR1 reads SGHKS; CDR2 reads YYEKEE (reference sequence). V trimming: 2 bases; J trimming: 2 bases; junction bases outside the gene matches: 9. The CDR3 covers 16 residues. CDR3 DNA sequence: TGTGCCAGCAGCTTCGTTCGGGGAGGGGATCAAGAGACCCAGTACTTC. Its protein product is CASSFVRGGDQETQYF.

The rearrangement links TRBV18 to TRBJ2-7; tentatively, D is TRBD2 (5 bases). CDR1 and CDR2 from the germline V gene are KGHSH and LQKENI. The CDR3 totals 16 residues. V was shortened by 6 bases and J by 1 base, with 19 bases between the two germline ends. CDR3: CASSRPGMGLSYEQYF. In DNA, the CDR3 is TGTGCCAGCTCCCGCCCCGGGATGGGTCTATCCTACGAGCAGTACTTC.

This rearrangement joins TRBV18 to TRBJ2-7; a weak D match, TRBD1 (6 bases). The CDR3 has 17 residues. Germline V gene lookup returns CDR1 KGHSH and CDR2 LQKENI. Trimming removed 3 bases at V and 3 bases at J, with 21 bases between. The CDR3 reads CASSPVDRTTKHYEQYF. For the CDR3, the DNA is TGTGCCAGCTCACCCGTCGACAGGACAACAAAACACTACGAGCAGTACTTC.

This clone has just a few counts. V is TRBV6-5 and J is TRBJ2-7; 8 positions agree with TRBD2. The CDR3 runs to 16 residues. Germline trimming cut 0 bases from V and 0 bases from J; bases unmatched to any gene: 4. Germline V CDR1 and CDR2: MNHEY, SVGAGI. This CDR3 reads CASSYSRGRSSYEQYF. The CDR3 DNA reads as TGTGCCAGCAGTTACTCGCGCGGGAGGAGCTCCTACGAGCAGTACTTC.

The gene calls are TRBV2 and TRBJ1-1; D remains ambiguous. V shed 0 bases and J shed 2 bases, with 7 bases lying between them. The germline V gene encodes CDR1 SNHLY and CDR2 FYNNEI. This CDR3 region has 14 residues. CDR3 protein: CASSEALVNTEAFF. For the CDR3, the DNA is TGTGCCAGCAGTGAAGCGCTAGTTAACACTGAAGCTTTCTTT.

The count of this clone is one. The chain has TRBV5-1 and TRBJ2-7, with D tentatively TRBD2 (5 bases). This CDR3 region has 14 residues. The V and J ends lost 0 bases and 3 bases respectively, with 10 bases between them. The germline V gene has CDR1 SGHRS and CDR2 YFSETQ. The CDR3 loop reads CASSLGPGVYEQYF. The CDR3 DNA reads TGCGCCAGCAGCTTGGGACCCGGGGTCTACGAGCAGTACTTC.

The chain carries TRBV5-8 and TRBJ2-3; 7 bases map to TRBD1. Trimming cost V 5 bases and J 6 bases; bases outside gene matches: 12. CDR3 length equals 15 residues. Germline V gene data show CDR1 as SGHTS and CDR2 as YDEGEE. The CDR3 sequence is CASRGWSGGTDTQYF. CDR3 nucleotide sequence: TGTGCCAGCAGAGGGTGGTCAGGGGGTACGGATACGCAGTATTTT.

The rearrangement uses TRBV7-9 and TRBJ1-4; 8 positions match TRBD1. J gave up 3 bases and V 5 bases, and 8 bases lay outside the gene matches. Germline CDR1 reads SEHNR; CDR2 reads FQNEAQ (reference sequence). The CDR3 runs to 16 residues. As DNA, the CDR3 is TGTGCCAGCAGCACCCTGGACAGGGAGGCTAATGAAAAACTGTTTTTT. Its protein is CASSTLDREANEKLFF.

The chain couples TRBV19 to TRBJ2-2; D is perhaps TRBD1 (6 bases). This CDR3 is 13 amino acids long. The V gene's germline CDR1 is LNHDA and CDR2 SQIVND (reference sequence). The V and J ends lost 4 bases and 6 bases respectively, with 9 bases between them. The CDR3 nucleotides read TGTGCCAGTAGTACACAGGGTTCCGGGGAGCTGTTTTTT. It is translated as CASSTQGSGELFF.

This chain uses TRBV21-1 with TRBJ2-1; the tabulated D call, TRBD1, remains unverified against the DNA. TRBV21-1 is a pseudogene segment. The CDR3 is 15 residues long. CDR3 sequence: CASSKGQGSFCVQFF. In DNA, the CDR3 is TGTGCCAGCAGCAAAGGACAGGGTTCGTTTTGCGTGCAGTTCTTC.

This chain links TRBV7-9 with TRBJ2-1; D perhaps matches TRBD1 (6 bases). This CDR3 is 16 amino acids long. Trimming stripped 5 bases from V and 0 bases from J, with 14 bases between. Germline lookup yields CDR1 SEHNR and CDR2 FQNEAQ (reference sequence). The CDR3 region is CASSPGTLRSYNEQFF. The CDR3 coding sequence is TGTGCCAGCAGCCCTGGGACACTTCGCTCCTACAATGAGCAGTTCTTC.

The chain is built from TRBV2 and TRBJ1-2; D possibly corresponds to TRBD1 (5 bases). The germline V and J ends were trimmed by 6 bases and 6 bases, with 29 bases remaining between them. Looked up from germline, CDR1 is SNHLY and CDR2 is FYNNEI. This CDR3 is built from 18 residues. In DNA form, the CDR3 reads TGTGCCAGCAGGTTGGTTCGGGCGGGGGAGGAGTTGATCCATGGCTACACCTTC. Translating it yields CASRLVRAGEELIHGYTF.

The chain carries TRBV7-9 and TRBJ2-3, with 9 bases that match TRBD1. Looked up from germline, CDR1 is SEHNR and CDR2 is FQNEAQ (reference sequence). The junction had 6 bases not matched to a gene; V was cut back by 4 bases and J by 4 bases. This CDR3 is built from 15 residues. The CDR3 protein is CASSSWGQGADTQYF. In nucleotides, the CDR3 is TGTGCCAGCAGCTCCTGGGGACAGGGTGCAGATACGCAGTATTTT.

The chain carries TRBV27 and TRBJ1-2, with 7 nucleotides matching TRBD1. CDR1 is MNHEY, CDR2 SMNVEV, per germline (reference sequence). V gave up 2 bases and J gave up 0 bases; unmatched junction bases: 3. CDR3 length: 15 residues. CDR3 bases: TGTGCCAGCAGTTTAGGCAGGGGGTCTAACTATGGCTACACCTTC. Translating it yields CASSLGRGSNYGYTF.

V gene TRBV10-2 combines with J gene TRBJ2-2; 8 bases fit TRBD1. The length of the CDR3 is 14 residues. Germline CDR1 WSHSY, CDR2 SAAADI. J gave up 6 bases and V 3 bases, and 3 bases lay outside the gene matches. CDR3: CASSEVTGAGELFF. The CDR3 DNA follows: TGCGCCAGCAGTGAAGTGACAGGGGCCGGGGAGCTGTTTTTT.

The chain uses TRBV19 and TRBJ2-2; TRBD1 matches at 7 bases. The germline gives CDR1 LNHDA, CDR2 SQIVND (reference sequence). The V gene end was trimmed by 4 bases and the J gene end by 7 bases; junction bases not matched to a gene: 9. The CDR3 is 15 residues long. The DNA for the CDR3 is TGTGCCAGTAGTACTATCAGACAGGGAATCGGGGAGCTGTTTTTT. This encodes CASSTIRQGIGELFF.

This rearrangement joins TRBV5-1 to TRBJ2-7; 8 bases match TRBD2. Trimming at V came to 4 bases and at J to 0 bases, leaving 9 bases not matched to a gene. The CDR3 spans 16 residues. From germline, CDR1 is SGHRS and CDR2 YFSETQ. CDR3 sequence reads: CASSRTSGFSSYEQYF. In DNA form, the CDR3 reads TGCGCCAGCAGCCGAACTAGCGGTTTTAGCTCCTACGAGCAGTACTTC.

This chain connects TRBV30 to TRBJ1-2, with a possible D match to TRBD1 (5 bases). Per germline, CDR1 GTSNPN and CDR2 SVGIG (reference sequence). The CDR3 is 14 residues long. Trimming shortened V by 3 bases and J by 3 bases, and 14 bases separated the two germline ends. The CDR3 DNA reads as TGTGCCTGGAGGGTCCAGGGAGGTCACTATGGCTACACCTTC. Translated, it gives CAWRVQGGHYGYTF.

The chain recombines TRBV30 with TRBJ1-2; tentatively, D is TRBD1 (6 bases). The V and J ends lost 4 bases and 4 bases respectively, with 13 bases between them. Germline V gene sequence: CDR1 GTSNPN, CDR2 SVGIG (reference sequence). There are 13 residues in the CDR3. CDR3 DNA: TGTGCCTGGAAGTGGGGGCTTGGCTATGGCTACACCTTC. Amino acids: CAWKWGLGYGYTF.

This chain connects TRBV30 to TRBJ1-2; unclear D gene. Trimming left V 3 bases short and J 2 bases short, with 10 bases between. The CDR3 covers 13 residues. Germline V gene sequence: CDR1 GTSNPN, CDR2 SVGIG (reference sequence). As DNA, the CDR3 is TGTGCCTGGAGAGGGAGCAGGAACTATGGCTACACCTTC. It encodes CAWRGSRNYGYTF.

The chain uses TRBV5-4 and TRBJ2-1, with D unclear. Germline CDR1 SGHNT, CDR2 YYREEE (reference sequence). The CDR3 covers 13 residues. Trimming left V 1 base short and J 10 bases short, with 12 bases between. CDR3 DNA sequence: TGTGCCAGCAGCTTGCGTAGTAGTCACGAGCAGTTCTTC. It specifies CASSLRSSHEQFF.

This chain links TRBV4-1 with TRBJ1-2; 7 nucleotides line up with TRBD1. The trim removed 3 bases at V and 8 bases at J, leaving 9 bases unmatched. Per germline, CDR1 MGHRA and CDR2 YSYEKL. The CDR3 has 14 amino acids. The CDR3 is CASSQLQGMGGYTF. CDR3 sequence (DNA): TGCGCCAGCAGCCAGCTACAGGGGATGGGGGGCTACACCTTC.

The rearrangement links TRBV28 to TRBJ1-6; D perhaps matches TRBD1 (6 bases). V lost 3 bases and J 0 bases, leaving 15 bases between the germline ends. Germline-derived CDR1 and CDR2 are MDHEN and SYDVKM. This CDR3 spans 18 amino acids. The CDR3 loop reads CASSLFGGANSYNSPLHF. DNA of the CDR3: TGTGCCAGCAGTTTGTTCGGGGGGGCGAACTCCTATAATTCACCCCTCCACTTT.

This chain joins TRBV28 and TRBJ2-1, with D hard to call. The CDR3 is 11 amino acids. The V end lost 6 bases, the J end lost 10 bases, and 10 bases lay between the germline ends. Germline assignment: CDR1 MDHEN and CDR2 SYDVKM. This CDR3 is CASRAVREQFF. The DNA for the CDR3 is TGTGCCAGCAGGGCAGTAAGAGAGCAGTTCTTC. The variable domain in full, with the rest retrieved from reference TRBV28 and TRBJ2-1, is DVKVTQSSRYLVKRTGEKVFLECVQDMDHENMFWYRQDPGLGLRLIYFSYDVKMKEKGDIPEGYSVSREKKERFSLILESASTNQTSMYLCASRAVREQFFGPGTRLTVL.

The V call is TRBV5-1, the J call TRBJ2-1; perhaps TRBD1 as D (5 bases). V was cut by 6 bases and J by 4 bases, with 8 bases left in between. The CDR3 is made up of 12 amino acids. CDR1 SGHRS and CDR2 YFSETQ come from the germline V gene. The CDR3 DNA sequence: TGCGCCAGCAACAAGGGGTACAATGAGCAGTTCTTC. Its protein product is CASNKGYNEQFF.

The chain uses TRBV19 and TRBJ1-1, with a weak D call TRBD1 (5 bases). The CDR3 runs to 15 residues. Germline assignment: CDR1 LNHDA and CDR2 SQIVND (reference sequence). V dropped 3 bases and J dropped 0 bases, with 11 bases sitting between them. The CDR3 DNA reads as TGTGCCAGTAGTATCGGGGGGAATTTGAACACTGAAGCTTTCTTT. Translation gives CASSIGGNLNTEAFF.

On this clone: Mismatch with germline at one junction end may stem from a read error. The genes are TRBV7-7 and TRBJ2-2; TRBD2 agrees at 12 bases. Germline values: CDR1 SSHAT, CDR2 FNYEAQ (reference sequence). This CDR3 is built from 16 residues. DNA of the CDR3: TGTGCTAGCAGCCGGACTAGCGGGGCGAACACCGGGGAGCTGTTTTTT. This encodes CASSRTSGANTGELFF.

The chain uses TRBV18 and TRBJ2-7, with a possible D match to TRBD1 (6 bases). Germline V gene lookup returns CDR1 KGHSH and CDR2 LQKENI. The CDR3 has 14 residues. The germline V and J ends were trimmed by 3 bases and 0 bases, with 9 bases remaining between them. CDR3 bases: TGTGCCAGCTCACCCCAGGGGACCTCCTACGAGCAGTACTTC. Translation gives CASSPQGTSYEQYF.

The chain employs TRBV4-1 and TRBJ1-6; 11 bases are a match to TRBD1. Germline lookup yields CDR1 MGHRA and CDR2 YSYEKL. This CDR3 comprises 17 residues. V shed 1 base, J shed 7 bases, and the junction held 6 bases outside the gene matches. The CDR3 coding sequence is TGCGCCAGCAGCCAAGTCGGGGGGACAGGGGGGAATTCACCCCTCCACTTT. It translates to CASSQVGGTGGNSPLHF.

The rearrangement joins TRBV9 to TRBJ2-1; 8 nucleotides align to TRBD2. This CDR3 has 15 amino acids. Germline CDR1 and CDR2: SGDLS and YYNGEE. Trimming took 2 bases from V and 8 from J; bases not matched to a gene: 9. CDR3: CASSVTGGGNDEQFF. The CDR3 bases are TGTGCCAGCAGCGTTACCGGGGGGGGTAACGATGAGCAGTTCTTC.